The sample holds a few counts of the clone carrying this T cell receptor beta chain. The CDR3 totals 14 residues. Germline CDR1 DFQATT, CDR2 SNEGSKA (reference sequence). Deletions cut 1 base from V and 0 bases from J, with 8 bases between. The data were taken from a study of patients and donors after allogeneic stem cell transplantation. TCRdb used MiXCR to reprocess the RT-PCR reads, holding one entry per CDR3 protein. The sample includes about 200,000 distinct CDR3 sequences, roughly 38% of them seen just once. The TCR originated in a human donor who was either an allogeneic HSCT recipient or a stem cell or donor lymphocyte infusion donor (not recorded which). It is not recorded whose cells these are; they may come from a transplant donor. This chain uses TRBV20-1 with TRBJ2-3, with no clear D. Sequencing was done on a sample of blood, either unsorted or a sorted T cell fraction (not recorded which). The CDR3 nucleotides read TGCAGTGCTAGAGCCGGCAGGAGCACAGATACGCAGTATTTT. The encoded protein is CSARAGRSTDTQYF.